The entry below describes one T cell receptor beta chain. Antigen unknown. The sample is drawn from a study of regulatory T cells in long-lasting Graves disease. The CDR3 is 14 residues long. Between the trimmed V and J ends, which lost 7 bases and 6 bases, there was a span of 16 bases. Looked up from germline, CDR1 is MDHEN and CDR2 is SYDVKM. Time point defined: newly diagnosed GD, antithyroid drugs for less than 3 months. Preparation of the TCR library used RNA extracted from PBMCs. HTBI primers from iRepertoire and Arm-PCR of CDR3 regions yielded the TCR beta libraries. One entry per CDR3 protein, called by TCRdb with MiXCR from the multiplex PCR reads. The profile shows approximately 350,000 distinct CDR3 sequences, over 15% of them singletons. Study-wide results and limits: Accuracy might have suffered from few samples.

This same sample was also part of a study on T cells in Graves' hyperthyroidism and ophthalmopathy. As reported in that work: From stable hyperthyroidism, ophthalmopathy was set apart by a 13 V-J model.

The receptor was isolated from a man aged 35 to 55 with Graves disease. The material was peripheral blood mononuclear cells (PBMCs), obtained at new diagnosis, from a patient treated with antithyroid drugs. The V call is TRBV28, the J call TRBJ2-1; weak D call: TRBD2 (6 bases). CDR3 DNA: TGTGCCAGCATAAATCACGGCGGGGTCAATGAGCAGTTCTTC. Its protein is CASINHGGVNEQFF. Combining the CDR3 with reference TRBV28 and TRBJ2-1 gives the whole variable domain DVKVTQSSRYLVKRTGEKVFLECVQDMDHENMFWYRQDPGLGLRLIYFSYDVKMKEKGDIPEGYSVSREKKERFSLILESASTNQTSMYLCASINHGGVNEQFFGPGTRLTVL.